The rows below give T cell receptor beta chains drawn from one sample of a study of spatial heterogeneity in lung cancer. MiXCR, run by TCRdb on the 5' RACE reads, gives a single entry per CDR3 protein. The data show approximately 41,000 distinct CDR3 sequences, with about 10% seen just once and 17% held by the top ten. The sample consisted of PBMCs, taken at follow-up. Receptors were obtained from a female donor with early-stage non-small cell lung cancer. CDR3s include the opening cysteine and the closing phenylalanine or tryptophan. The D gene is left open where the match is weak. The listing skips clone size in some rows; elsewhere it reads once, few, many or a size class.

v_gene: TRBV4-3
d_gene: -
j_gene: TRBJ1-1
abundance: few
CDR3nt: TGCGCCAGCAGCCAAGATCGAGTCCCCCGTGAAGCTTTCTTT
CDR3aa: CASSQDRVPREAFF

v_gene: TRBV7-2
d_gene: -
j_gene: TRBJ2-5
abundance: -
CDR3nt: TGTGCCAGCAGCCCTCCGGGGACCCAGTACTTC
CDR3aa: CASSPPGTQYF

v_gene: TRBV28
d_gene: -
j_gene: TRBJ1-5
abundance: few
CDR3nt: TGTGCCAGCCGGGGGACTAGACATGCGAGCAATCAGCCCCAGCATTTT
CDR3aa: CASRGTRHASNQPQHF

v_gene: TRBV7-3
d_gene: -
j_gene: TRBJ2-7
abundance: -
CDR3nt: TGTGCCAGCAGCCGGGACAACTCCTACGAGCAGTACTTC
CDR3aa: CASSRDNSYEQYF

v_gene: TRBV3-1
d_gene: -
j_gene: TRBJ2-4
abundance: many
CDR3nt: TGTGCCAGCAGCCAAGAACGACGGGGGCCCCTGGCCAAAAACATTCAGTACTTC
CDR3aa: CASSQERRGPLAKNIQYF

v_gene: TRBV29-1
d_gene: -
j_gene: TRBJ1-2
abundance: many
CDR3nt: TGCAGCGTCGCGACAGGTCACAACTATGGCTACACCTTC
CDR3aa: CSVATGHNYGYTF

v_gene: TRBV28
d_gene: TRBD2
j_gene: TRBJ2-2
abundance: medium-sized
CDR3nt: TGTGCCAGCAGTTCTCGGGGGGCCGGGGAGCTGTTTTTT
CDR3aa: CASSSRGAGELFF

v_gene: TRBV20-1
d_gene: TRBD2
j_gene: TRBJ2-3
abundance: -
CDR3nt: TGCAGTGCTAGAGATATGGCTAGCGGGTCAGATACGCAGTATTTT
CDR3aa: CSARDMASGSDTQYF

v_gene: TRBV2
d_gene: -
j_gene: TRBJ1-6
abundance: medium-sized
CDR3nt: TGTGCCAGCAGTATGGTCGCCTATAATTCACCCCTCCACTTT
CDR3aa: CASSMVAYNSPLHF

v_gene: TRBV2
d_gene: TRBD1
j_gene: TRBJ1-5
abundance: -
CDR3nt: TGTGCCAGCTTGGGACAGCGCAATCAGCCCCAGCATTTT
CDR3aa: CASLGQRNQPQHF

v_gene: TRBV7-2
d_gene: TRBD1
j_gene: TRBJ1-3
abundance: many
CDR3nt: TGTGCCAGCAGCTTATCCGGGACAGGGGCTATAAACTCTGGAAACACCATATATTTT
CDR3aa: CASSLSGTGAINSGNTIYF

v_gene: TRBV6-1
d_gene: TRBD1
j_gene: TRBJ1-1
abundance: few
CDR3nt: TGTGCCAGCAGCGTAGACAGGGCCACTGAAGCTTTCTTT
CDR3aa: CASSVDRATEAFF

v_gene: TRBV5-1
d_gene: -
j_gene: TRBJ2-5
abundance: -
CDR3nt: TGCGCCAGCAGCTTGGGGACTTCTCAAGAGACCCAGTACTTC
CDR3aa: CASSLGTSQETQYF

v_gene: TRBV6-5
d_gene: -
j_gene: TRBJ2-5
abundance: medium-sized
CDR3nt: TGTGCCAGCAGTTACACGCGGGGCCGGACGGAGACCCAGTACTTC
CDR3aa: CASSYTRGRTETQYF

v_gene: TRBV2
d_gene: -
j_gene: TRBJ2-1
abundance: few
CDR3nt: TGTGCCAGCAGAGCTAGCCCTCTATACAATGAGCAGTTCTTC
CDR3aa: CASRASPLYNEQFF

v_gene: TRBV28
d_gene: TRBD1
j_gene: TRBJ2-7
abundance: medium-sized
CDR3nt: TGTGCCAGCAGCTGGGACAGGGGGCGAGGAAACGAGCAGTACTTC
CDR3aa: CASSWDRGRGNEQYF

v_gene: TRBV10-3
d_gene: -
j_gene: TRBJ1-6
abundance: -
CDR3nt: TGTGCCATCAGTGAGTCGATGGACAGAGCGAAGAAGACCCTCCACTTT
CDR3aa: CAISESMDRAKKTLHF

v_gene: TRBV6-1
d_gene: -
j_gene: TRBJ2-5
abundance: many
CDR3nt: TGTGCCAGCAGTGAATTGATTGCGGGTACCCAGTACTTC
CDR3aa: CASSELIAGTQYF

v_gene: TRBV5-4
d_gene: -
j_gene: TRBJ2-1
abundance: -
CDR3nt: TGTGCCAGCAGCTTAGGGGGGAGGGCTTCCTACAATGAGCAGTTCTTC
CDR3aa: CASSLGGRASYNEQFF

v_gene: TRBV11-2
d_gene: -
j_gene: TRBJ2-7
abundance: -
CDR3nt: TGTGCCAGCAGCCTCCTGGGTCGGTCGAGCTCCTACGAGCAGTACTTC
CDR3aa: CASSLLGRSSSYEQYF

v_gene: TRBV29-1
d_gene: -
j_gene: TRBJ2-2
abundance: many
CDR3nt: TGCAGCGTTCAGGGACCGACCGGGGAGCTGTTTTTT
CDR3aa: CSVQGPTGELFF

v_gene: TRBV20-1
d_gene: -
j_gene: TRBJ1-1
abundance: many
CDR3nt: TGCAGTGCTAGAGGAGGGGCCCTGGCTCAAGCTTTCTTT
CDR3aa: CSARGGALAQAFF

v_gene: TRBV5-1
d_gene: TRBD1
j_gene: TRBJ2-5
abundance: few
CDR3nt: TGCGCCAGCAGCTTGGCAGGACAGGGGGCAGAGACCCAGTACTTC
CDR3aa: CASSLAGQGAETQYF

v_gene: TRBV29-1
d_gene: -
j_gene: TRBJ1-1
abundance: -
CDR3nt: TGCAGCGTCCGGCGGACGGATATGAACACTGAAGCTTTCTTT
CDR3aa: CSVRRTDMNTEAFF

v_gene: TRBV5-4
d_gene: -
j_gene: TRBJ1-6
abundance: many
CDR3nt: TGTGCCAGCAGCTTGGTGAGGGGCGCCTATAATTCACCCCTCCACTTT
CDR3aa: CASSLVRGAYNSPLHF

v_gene: TRBV5-5
d_gene: -
j_gene: TRBJ2-5
abundance: many
CDR3nt: TGTGCCAGCAGCTCCGGAAGCAGGGGGGCCCGAGAGACCCAGTACTTC
CDR3aa: CASSSGSRGARETQYF

v_gene: TRBV5-5
d_gene: -
j_gene: TRBJ2-7
abundance: many
CDR3nt: TGTGCCAGCAGCTTGGGCCCCAGGGGTTCCTACGAGCAGTACTTC
CDR3aa: CASSLGPRGSYEQYF